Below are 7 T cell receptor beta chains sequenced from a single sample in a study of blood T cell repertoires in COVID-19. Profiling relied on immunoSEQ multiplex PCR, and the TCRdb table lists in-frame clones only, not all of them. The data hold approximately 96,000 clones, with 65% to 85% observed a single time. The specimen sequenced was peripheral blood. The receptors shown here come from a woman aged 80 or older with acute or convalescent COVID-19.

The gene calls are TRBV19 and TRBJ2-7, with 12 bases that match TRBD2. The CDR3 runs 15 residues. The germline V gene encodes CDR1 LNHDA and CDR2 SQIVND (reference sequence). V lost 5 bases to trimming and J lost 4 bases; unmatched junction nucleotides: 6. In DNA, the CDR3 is TGTGCCAGTAGTCCCCGGACTAGCGGGACATACGAGCAGTACTTC. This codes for CASSPRTSGTYEQYF.

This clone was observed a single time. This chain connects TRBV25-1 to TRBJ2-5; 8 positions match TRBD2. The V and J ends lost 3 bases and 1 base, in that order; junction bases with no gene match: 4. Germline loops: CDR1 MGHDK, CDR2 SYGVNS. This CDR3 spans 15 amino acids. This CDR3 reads CASSDGGGPQETQYF. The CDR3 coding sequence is TGTGCCAGCAGTGACGGGGGGGGGCCCCAAGAGACCCAGTACTTC.

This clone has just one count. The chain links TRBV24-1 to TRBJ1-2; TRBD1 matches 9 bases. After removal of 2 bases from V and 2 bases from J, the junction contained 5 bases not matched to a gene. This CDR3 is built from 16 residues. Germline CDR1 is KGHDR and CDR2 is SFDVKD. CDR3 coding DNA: TGTGCCACCAGTGATTCCATCACAGGGGGCAACTATGGCTACACCTTC. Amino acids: CATSDSITGGNYGYTF.

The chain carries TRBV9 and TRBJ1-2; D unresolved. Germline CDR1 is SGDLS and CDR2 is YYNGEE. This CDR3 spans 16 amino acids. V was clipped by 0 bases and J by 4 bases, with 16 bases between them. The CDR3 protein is CASSVGEWAAVYGYTF. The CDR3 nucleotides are TGTGCCAGCAGCGTAGGAGAATGGGCTGCCGTCTATGGCTACACCTTC.

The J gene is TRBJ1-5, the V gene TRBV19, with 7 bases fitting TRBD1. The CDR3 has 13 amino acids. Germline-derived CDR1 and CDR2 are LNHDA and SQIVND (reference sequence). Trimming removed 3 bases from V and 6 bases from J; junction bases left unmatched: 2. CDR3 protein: CASSIDRVQPQHF. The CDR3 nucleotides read TGTGCCAGTAGTATTGACAGGGTTCAGCCCCAGCATTTT. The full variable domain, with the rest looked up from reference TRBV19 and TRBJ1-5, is DGGITQSPKYLFRKEGQNVTLSCEQNLNHDAMYWYRQDPGQGLRLIYYSQIVNDFQKGDIAEGYSVSREKKESFPLTVTSAQKNPTAFYLCASSIDRVQPQHFGDGTRLSIL.

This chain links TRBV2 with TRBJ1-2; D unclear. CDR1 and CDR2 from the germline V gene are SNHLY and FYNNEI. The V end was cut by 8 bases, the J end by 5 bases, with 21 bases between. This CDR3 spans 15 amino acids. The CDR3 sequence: CASQEGASRSYGYTF. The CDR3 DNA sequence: TGTGCCAGCCAGGAGGGAGCAAGCCGATCATATGGCTACACCTTC.

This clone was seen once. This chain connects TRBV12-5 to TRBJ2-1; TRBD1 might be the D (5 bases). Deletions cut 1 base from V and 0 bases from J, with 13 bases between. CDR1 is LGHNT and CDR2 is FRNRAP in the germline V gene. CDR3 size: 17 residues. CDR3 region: CASGLAPTDYSYNEQFF. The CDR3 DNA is TGTGCTAGTGGTTTGGCCCCGACAGATTACTCCTACAATGAGCAGTTCTTC.